The sequence of this T cell receptor beta chain was determined in a study of T cells in Graves' hyperthyroidism and ophthalmopathy. Study findings and constraints: The majority of expanded thyroid clonotypes above 0.001 also appeared in blood.

There were TCR beta CDR3 regions amplified from RNA transcripts. TCR CDR3 underwent first-round RT-PCR with the HTBI primer set. MiXCR, applied by TCRdb to the multiplex PCR reads, yields one record per CDR3 protein. The sample carries some 560,000 distinct CDR3 sequences, 14% recorded once. Researchers defined stable Graves' hyperthyroidism as no ophthalmopathy progression within 18 months. The germline gives CDR1 MNHEY, CDR2 SVGAGI. The length of the CDR3 is 16 residues. V gave up 0 bases and J gave up 0 bases, with 8 bases separating them. This clonotype appeared many times. Its antigen is as yet unknown.

The chain links TRBV6-5 to TRBJ1-4; TRBD1 might be the D (5 bases). The sample taken for sequencing was blood. This sequence was found in a woman between 40 and 50 years old with Graves' hyperthyroidism. The CDR3 here is CASSYSQGSTNEKLFF. The CDR3 bases are TGTGCCAGCAGTTACTCGCAGGGCTCAACTAATGAAAAACTGTTTTTT.